The entry that follows covers one T cell receptor beta chain sequence. Antigen: not known. The entry originates in a study of graft-versus-host responses after intestinal transplantation. Study at large: Induction using anti-thymocyte globulin, followed by tacrolimus and steroids for around 3 years, was given to all recipients. Broader study findings: Elevated graft-versus-host to host-versus-graft clonal ratios in allografts were recorded for patients with graft-donor T cell macrochimerism. Association was observed between peak circulating GvH clone levels and early post-transplant HvG declines. GvH clones surfaced in recipient marrow, some emerging earlier in ileum or blood.

CDR1 and CDR2 from the germline V gene are MDHEN and SYDVKM. With 4 bases clipped from V and 6 bases from J, the junction kept 15 bases outside the gene matches. CDR3 length: 18 amino acids. Researchers processed graft tissue to release intraepithelial and lamina propria lymphocytes. Assay: immunoSEQ multiplex PCR; the TCRdb copy retains only in-frame clones and omits some. The repertoire holds 60,000 to 65,000 clones, with about 89% as singletons. The chain links TRBV28 to TRBJ2-6, with 7 bases fitting TRBD2. Here the sequenced sample was ileum tissue, taken more than 350 days after transplant. The sequence was collected from a human patient who received an intestinal transplant, so some T cells may come from the graft donor. CDR3 amino acids: CASSSPGLGLKKANVLTF. The CDR3 DNA reads as TGTGCCAGCAGTTCTCCCGGACTAGGTTTAAAAAAGGCCAACGTCCTGACTTTC.